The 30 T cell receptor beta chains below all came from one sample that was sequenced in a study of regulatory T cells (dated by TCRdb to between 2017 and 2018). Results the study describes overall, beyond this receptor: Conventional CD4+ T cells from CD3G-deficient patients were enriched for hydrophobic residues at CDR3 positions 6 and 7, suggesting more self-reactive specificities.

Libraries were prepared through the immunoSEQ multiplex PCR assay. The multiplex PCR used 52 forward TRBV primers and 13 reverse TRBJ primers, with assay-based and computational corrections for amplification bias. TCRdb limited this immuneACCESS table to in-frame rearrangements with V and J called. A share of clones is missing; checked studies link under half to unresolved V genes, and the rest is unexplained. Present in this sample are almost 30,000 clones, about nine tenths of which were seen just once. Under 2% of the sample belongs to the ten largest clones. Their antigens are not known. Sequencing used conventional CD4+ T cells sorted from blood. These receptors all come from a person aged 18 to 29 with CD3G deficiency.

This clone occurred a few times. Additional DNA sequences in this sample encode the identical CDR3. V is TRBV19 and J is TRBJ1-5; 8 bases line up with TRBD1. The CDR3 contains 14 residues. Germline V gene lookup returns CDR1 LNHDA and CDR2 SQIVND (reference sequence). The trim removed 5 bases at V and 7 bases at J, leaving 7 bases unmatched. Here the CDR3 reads CASSRQGARQPQHF. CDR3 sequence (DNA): TGTGCCAGTAGTCGCCAGGGGGCAAGACAGCCCCAGCATTTT. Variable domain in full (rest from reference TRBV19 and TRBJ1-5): DGGITQSPKYLFRKEGQNVTLSCEQNLNHDAMYWYRQDPGQGLRLIYYSQIVNDFQKGDIAEGYSVSREKKESFPLTVTSAQKNPTAFYLCASSRQGARQPQHFGDGTRLSIL.

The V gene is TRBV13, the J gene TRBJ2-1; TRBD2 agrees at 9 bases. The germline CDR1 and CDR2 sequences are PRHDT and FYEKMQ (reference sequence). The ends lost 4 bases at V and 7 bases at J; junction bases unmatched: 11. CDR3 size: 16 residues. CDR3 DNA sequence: TGTGCCAGCAGCTCAGAGGCGGGGGGGAGGCGGAATGAGCAGTTCTTC. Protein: CASSSEAGGRRNEQFF.

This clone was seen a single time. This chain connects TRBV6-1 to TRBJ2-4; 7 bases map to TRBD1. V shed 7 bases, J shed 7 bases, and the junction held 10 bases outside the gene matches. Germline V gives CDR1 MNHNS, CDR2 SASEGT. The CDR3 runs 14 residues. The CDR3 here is CASTGRQGGNIQYF. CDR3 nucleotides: TGTGCCAGCACGGGGCGACAGGGTGGGAACATTCAGTACTTC.

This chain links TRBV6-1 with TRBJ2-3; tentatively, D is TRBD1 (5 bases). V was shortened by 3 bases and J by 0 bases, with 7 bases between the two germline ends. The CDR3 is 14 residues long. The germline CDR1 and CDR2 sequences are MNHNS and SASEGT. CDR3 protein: CASSDPGSTDTQYF. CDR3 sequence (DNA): TGTGCCAGCAGTGACCCAGGGAGCACAGATACGCAGTATTTT.

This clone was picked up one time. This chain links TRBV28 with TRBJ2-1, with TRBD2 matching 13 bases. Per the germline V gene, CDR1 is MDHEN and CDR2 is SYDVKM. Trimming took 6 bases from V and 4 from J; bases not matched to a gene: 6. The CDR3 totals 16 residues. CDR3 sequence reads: CASRTSGRDRYNEQFF. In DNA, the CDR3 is TGTGCCAGCAGAACTAGCGGGAGGGATAGGTACAATGAGCAGTTCTTC.

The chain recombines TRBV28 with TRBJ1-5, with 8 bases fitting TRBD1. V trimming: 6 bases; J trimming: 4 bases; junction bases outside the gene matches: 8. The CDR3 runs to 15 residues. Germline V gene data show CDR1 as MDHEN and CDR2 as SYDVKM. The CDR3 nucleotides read TGTGCCAGCAGCTCTGGACAGGGTTGGAATCAGCCCCAGCATTTT. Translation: CASSSGQGWNQPQHF. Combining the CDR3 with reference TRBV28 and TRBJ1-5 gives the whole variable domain DVKVTQSSRYLVKRTGEKVFLECVQDMDHENMFWYRQDPGLGLRLIYFSYDVKMKEKGDIPEGYSVSREKKERFSLILESASTNQTSMYLCASSSGQGWNQPQHFGDGTRLSIL.

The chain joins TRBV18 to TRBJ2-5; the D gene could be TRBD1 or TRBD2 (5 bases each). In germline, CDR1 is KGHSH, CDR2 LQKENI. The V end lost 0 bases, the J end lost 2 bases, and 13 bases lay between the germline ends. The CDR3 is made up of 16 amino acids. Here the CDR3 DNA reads TGTGCCAGCTCACCACCGGGGGTGGGCAGACAAGAGACCCAGTACTTC. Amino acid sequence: CASSPPGVGRQETQYF.

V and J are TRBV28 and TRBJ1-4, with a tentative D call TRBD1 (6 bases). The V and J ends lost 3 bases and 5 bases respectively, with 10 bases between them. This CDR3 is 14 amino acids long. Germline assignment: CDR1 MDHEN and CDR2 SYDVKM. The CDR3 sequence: CASSLGGGNEKLFF. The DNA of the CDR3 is TGTGCCAGCAGTTTGGGGGGCGGCAATGAAAAACTGTTTTTT.

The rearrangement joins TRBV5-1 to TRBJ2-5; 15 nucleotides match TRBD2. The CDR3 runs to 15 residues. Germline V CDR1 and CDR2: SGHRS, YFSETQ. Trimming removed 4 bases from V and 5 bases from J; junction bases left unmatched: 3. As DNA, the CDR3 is TGCGCCAGCAGCGGGGGACTAGCGGGAGGCGAGACCCAGTACTTC. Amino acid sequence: CASSGGLAGGETQYF.

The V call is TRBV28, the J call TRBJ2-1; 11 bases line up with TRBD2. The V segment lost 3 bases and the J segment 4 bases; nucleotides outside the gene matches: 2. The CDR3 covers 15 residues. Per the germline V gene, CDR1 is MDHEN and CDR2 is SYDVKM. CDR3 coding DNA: TGTGCCAGCAGTTTTGGGACTAGCGGATACAATGAGCAGTTCTTC. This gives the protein CASSFGTSGYNEQFF.

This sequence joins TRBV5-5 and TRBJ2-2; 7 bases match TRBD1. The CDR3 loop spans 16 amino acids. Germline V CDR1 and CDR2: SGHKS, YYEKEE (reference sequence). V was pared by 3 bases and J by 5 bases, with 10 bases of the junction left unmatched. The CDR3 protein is CASSSRPIRGTGELFF. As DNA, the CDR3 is TGTGCCAGCAGCTCTCGCCCGATCAGGGGGACCGGGGAGCTGTTTTTT.

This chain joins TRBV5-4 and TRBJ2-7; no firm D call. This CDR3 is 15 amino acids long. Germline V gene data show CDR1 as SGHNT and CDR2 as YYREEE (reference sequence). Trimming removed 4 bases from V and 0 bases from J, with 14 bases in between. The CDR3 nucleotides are TGTGCCAGCAGCCCCTATGGTCCTGACTCCTACGAGCAGTACTTC. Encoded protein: CASSPYGPDSYEQYF.

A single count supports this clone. CDR3 protein: CASSAGTGTNVLTF. In DNA form, the CDR3 reads TGTGCCAGCAGTGCCGGGACAGGGACCAACGTCCTGACTTTC. The J gene is TRBJ2-6, the V gene TRBV6-1, with 9 bases identical to TRBD1. V dropped 4 bases and J dropped 8; count of bases not matched to a gene: 3. CDR3 length: 14 residues. Germline CDR1 and CDR2: MNHNS and SASEGT.

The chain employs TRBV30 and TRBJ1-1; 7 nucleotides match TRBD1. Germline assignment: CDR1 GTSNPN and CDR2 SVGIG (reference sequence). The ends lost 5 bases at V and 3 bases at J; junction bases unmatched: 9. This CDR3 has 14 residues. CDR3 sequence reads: CAWGYRGWDTEAFF. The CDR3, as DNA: TGTGCCTGGGGCTACAGGGGCTGGGACACTGAAGCTTTCTTT.

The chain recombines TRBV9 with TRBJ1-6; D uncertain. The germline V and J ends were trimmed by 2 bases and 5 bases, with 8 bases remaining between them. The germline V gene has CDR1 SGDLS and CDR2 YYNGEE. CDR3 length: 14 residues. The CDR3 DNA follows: TGTGCCAGCAGCGTCACCCCGGATAATTCACCCCTCCACTTT. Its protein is CASSVTPDNSPLHF.

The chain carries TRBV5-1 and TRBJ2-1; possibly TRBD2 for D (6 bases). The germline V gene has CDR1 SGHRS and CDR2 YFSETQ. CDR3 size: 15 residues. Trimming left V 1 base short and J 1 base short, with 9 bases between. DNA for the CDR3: TGCGCCAGCAGCTTGACTAGCTCGTCCTACAATGAGCAGTTCTTC. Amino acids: CASSLTSSSYNEQFF. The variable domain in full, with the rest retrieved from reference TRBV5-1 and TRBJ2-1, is KAGVTQTPRYLIKTRGQQVTLSCSPISGHRSVSWYQQTPGQGLQFLFEYFSETQRNKGNFPGRFSGRQFSNSRSEMNVSTLELGDSALYLCASSLTSSSYNEQFFGPGTRLTVL.

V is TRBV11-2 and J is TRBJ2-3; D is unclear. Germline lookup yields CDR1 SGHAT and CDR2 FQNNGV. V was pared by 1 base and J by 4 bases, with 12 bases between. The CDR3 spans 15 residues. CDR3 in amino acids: CASSLGRSWADTQYF. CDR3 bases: TGTGCCAGCAGCTTAGGGCGAAGCTGGGCAGATACGCAGTATTTT.

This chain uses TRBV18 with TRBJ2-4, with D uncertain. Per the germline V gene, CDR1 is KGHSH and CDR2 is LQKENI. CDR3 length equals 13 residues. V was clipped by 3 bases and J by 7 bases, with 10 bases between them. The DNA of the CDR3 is TGTGCCAGCTCACCTTCGGGTACCAACATTCAGTACTTC. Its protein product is CASSPSGTNIQYF.

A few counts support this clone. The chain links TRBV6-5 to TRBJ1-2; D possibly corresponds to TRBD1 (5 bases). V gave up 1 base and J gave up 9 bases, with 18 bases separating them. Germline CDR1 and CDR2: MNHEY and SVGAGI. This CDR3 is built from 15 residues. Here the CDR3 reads CASSYFTGSVGRYTF. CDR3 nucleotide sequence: TGTGCCAGCAGTTACTTCACAGGATCGGTCGGTCGCTACACCTTC.

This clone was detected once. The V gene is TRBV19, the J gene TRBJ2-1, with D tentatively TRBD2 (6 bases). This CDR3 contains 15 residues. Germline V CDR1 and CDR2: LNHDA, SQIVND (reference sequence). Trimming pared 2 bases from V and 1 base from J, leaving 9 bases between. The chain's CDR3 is CASSITGESYNEQFF. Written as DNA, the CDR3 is TGTGCCAGTAGTATAACGGGAGAATCCTACAATGAGCAGTTCTTC.

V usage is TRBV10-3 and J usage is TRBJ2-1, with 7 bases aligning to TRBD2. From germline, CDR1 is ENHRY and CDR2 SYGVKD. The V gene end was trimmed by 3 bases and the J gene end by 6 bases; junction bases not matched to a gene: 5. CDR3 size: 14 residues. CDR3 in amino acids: CAISDWTRSNEQFF. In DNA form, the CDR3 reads TGTGCCATCAGTGATTGGACTAGATCCAATGAGCAGTTCTTC.

The CDR3 DNA reads TGTGCCAGCAATGAGGGGACAGTCAATCAGCCCCAGCATTTT. Protein product: CASNEGTVNQPQHF. The V gene is TRBV6-1, the J gene TRBJ1-5; TRBD1 aligns across 7 bases. The CDR3 consists of 14 residues. Germline CDR1 reads MNHNS; CDR2 reads SASEGT. The V and J ends lost 7 bases and 3 bases, in that order; junction bases with no gene match: 6.

CDR3 in amino acids: CASSLGTFYGYTF. CDR3 in DNA: TGTGCCAGCAGCCTGGGGACGTTCTATGGCTACACCTTC. The chain joins TRBV7-9 to TRBJ1-2; tentatively, D is TRBD1 (5 bases). The CDR3 has 13 residues. Trimming took 5 bases from V and 4 from J, leaving 11 bases between them. Per germline, CDR1 SEHNR and CDR2 FQNEAQ (reference sequence).

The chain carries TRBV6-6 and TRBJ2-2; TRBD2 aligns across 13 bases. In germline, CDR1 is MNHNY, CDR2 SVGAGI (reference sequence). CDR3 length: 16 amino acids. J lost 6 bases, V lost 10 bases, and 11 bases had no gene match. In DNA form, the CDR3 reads TGTGCCACACATCGTCCCGGGACTAGCGGGGCCGGGGAGCTGTTTTTT. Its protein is CATHRPGTSGAGELFF.

The CDR3 spells CASSPRTAGNQPQHF. CDR3 nucleotide sequence: TGTGCCAGCAGTCCCCGGACGGCTGGCAATCAGCCCCAGCATTTT. The chain employs TRBV6-1 and TRBJ1-5, with no clear D. CDR1 is MNHNS, CDR2 SASEGT, per germline. The CDR3 consists of 15 residues. V was pared by 5 bases and J by 2 bases, with 13 bases between.

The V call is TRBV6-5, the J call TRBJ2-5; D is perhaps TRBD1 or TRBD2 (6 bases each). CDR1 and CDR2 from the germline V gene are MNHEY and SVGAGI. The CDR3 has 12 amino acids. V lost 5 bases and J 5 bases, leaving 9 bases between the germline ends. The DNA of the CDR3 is TGTGCCAGCAGTAGGAGGGGGGAGACCCAGTACTTC. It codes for CASSRRGETQYF.

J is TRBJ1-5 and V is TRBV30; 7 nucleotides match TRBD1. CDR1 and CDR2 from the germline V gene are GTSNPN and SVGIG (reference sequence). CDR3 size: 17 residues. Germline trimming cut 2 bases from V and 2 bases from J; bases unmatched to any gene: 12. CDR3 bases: TGTGCCTGGAGTACCGACAAGACAGGGTTGGGCAATCAGCCCCAGCATTTT. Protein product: CAWSTDKTGLGNQPQHF.

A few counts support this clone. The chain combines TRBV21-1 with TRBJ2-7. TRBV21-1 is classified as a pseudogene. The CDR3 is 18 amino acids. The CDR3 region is CASSNNQGPTIPTYEQYF. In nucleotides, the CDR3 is TGTGCCAGCAGCAATAATCAAGGGCCCACTATACCGACCTACGAGCAGTACTTC.

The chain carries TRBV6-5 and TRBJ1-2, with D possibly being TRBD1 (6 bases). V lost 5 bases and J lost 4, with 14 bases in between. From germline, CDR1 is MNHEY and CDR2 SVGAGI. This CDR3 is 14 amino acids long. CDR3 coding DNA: TGTGCCAGCAGTACGTTCACAGGGAGCTATGGCTACACCTTC. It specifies CASSTFTGSYGYTF.

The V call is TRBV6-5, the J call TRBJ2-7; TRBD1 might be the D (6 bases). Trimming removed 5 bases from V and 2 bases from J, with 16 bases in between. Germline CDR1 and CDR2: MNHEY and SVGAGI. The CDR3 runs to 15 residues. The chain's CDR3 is CASSADRSPTYEQYF. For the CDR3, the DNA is TGTGCCAGCAGTGCGGACAGATCACCCACCTACGAGCAGTACTTC.